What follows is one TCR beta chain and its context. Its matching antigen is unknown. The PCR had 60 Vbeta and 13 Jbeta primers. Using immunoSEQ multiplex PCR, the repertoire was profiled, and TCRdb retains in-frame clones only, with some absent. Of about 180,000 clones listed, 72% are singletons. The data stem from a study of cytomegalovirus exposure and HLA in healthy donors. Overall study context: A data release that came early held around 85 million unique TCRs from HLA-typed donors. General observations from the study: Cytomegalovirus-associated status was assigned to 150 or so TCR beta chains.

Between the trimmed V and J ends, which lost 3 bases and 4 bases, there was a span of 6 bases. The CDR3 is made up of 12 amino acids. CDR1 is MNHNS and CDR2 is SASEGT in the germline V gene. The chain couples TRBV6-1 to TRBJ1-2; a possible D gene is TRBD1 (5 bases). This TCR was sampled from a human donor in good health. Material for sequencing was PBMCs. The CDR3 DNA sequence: TGTGCCAGCAGTGACGACAGCTATGGCTACACCTTC. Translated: CASSDDSYGYTF.